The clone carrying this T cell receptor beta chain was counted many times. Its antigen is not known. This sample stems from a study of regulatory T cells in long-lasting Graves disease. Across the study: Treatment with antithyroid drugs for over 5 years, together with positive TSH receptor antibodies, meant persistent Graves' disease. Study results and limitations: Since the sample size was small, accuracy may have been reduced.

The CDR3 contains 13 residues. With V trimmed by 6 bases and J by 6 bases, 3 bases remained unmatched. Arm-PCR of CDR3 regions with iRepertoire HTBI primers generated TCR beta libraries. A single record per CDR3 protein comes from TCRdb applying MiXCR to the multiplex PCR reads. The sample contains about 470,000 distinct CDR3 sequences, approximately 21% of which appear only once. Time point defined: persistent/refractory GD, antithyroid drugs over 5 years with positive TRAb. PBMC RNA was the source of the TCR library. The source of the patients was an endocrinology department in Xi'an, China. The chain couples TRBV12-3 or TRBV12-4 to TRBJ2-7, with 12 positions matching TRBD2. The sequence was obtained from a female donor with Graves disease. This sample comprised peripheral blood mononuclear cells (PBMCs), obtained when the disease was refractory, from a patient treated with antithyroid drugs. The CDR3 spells CASRRTSGAEQYF. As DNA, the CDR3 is TGTGCCAGCAGAAGGACTAGCGGGGCCGAGCAGTACTTC.